A single TCR beta chain is shown here with its context. The antigen is not known. Germline V gene lookup returns CDR1 SGHDT and CDR2 YYEEEE. V was cut by 4 bases and J by 0 bases, with 11 bases left in between. This CDR3 region has 14 residues. This entry comes from a study of yellow fever vaccine responses in identical twins. Overall study findings and caveats: Twins reportedly mounted vaccine T cell responses that seemed partly convergent, partly personalized.

Each CDR3 protein is one row after TCRdb ran MiXCR on the RT-PCR reads. This table holds several thousand distinct CDR3 sequences, more than 70% found once. V usage is TRBV5-6 and J usage is TRBJ2-7; D is undetermined. The receptor was isolated from a woman aged 18-29 years who received the yellow fever vaccine. Sequences were derived from T cells from blood (PBMCs), unsorted or a sorted subset (not recorded which), sampled before or after yellow fever vaccination (not recorded which). CDR3 sequence: CASSIRTDSYEQYF. The DNA of the CDR3 is TGTGCCAGCAGCATAAGGACGGACTCCTACGAGCAGTACTTC.